The sequence of this TCR beta chain was determined in a study of cytomegalovirus exposure and HLA in healthy donors. Study overall: Early released data had around 79 million unique TCRs, all coming from HLA-typed donors. Findings and limits, study-wide: Under in vitro conditions, a few CMV-associated chains were confirmed as specific for CMV antigens. From TCR beta sequences, most subjects' HLA-A and HLA-B alleles were reportedly predicted accurately. Rare TCR sequences predominated, though certain public TCRs were found in many donors.

CDR3 length equals 16 residues. The junction had 7 bases not matched to a gene; V was cut back by 0 bases and J by 3 bases. CDR1 and CDR2 (germline): SGDLS, YYNGEE. The PCR used 60 Vbeta and 13 Jbeta primers. Using immunoSEQ multiplex PCR, the repertoire was profiled, and TCRdb retains in-frame clones only, with some absent. The table has about 190,000 clones, 65% to 85% seen once; the top ten hold 1.5% to 2%. Of note for this clone: The target antigen is unknown.

This sequence joins TRBV9 and TRBJ2-3; 7 bases line up with TRBD2. This TCR derives from a middle-aged man in good health and CMV-seropositive. Sequenced: PBMCs. CDR3 loop: CASSVEPSGTTDTQYF. Written as DNA, the CDR3 is TGTGCCAGCAGCGTAGAACCTAGCGGAACTACAGATACGCAGTATTTT.